Listed here are 31 T cell receptor beta chains from one sample, sequenced in a study of prognosis after radiotherapy for stage I lung cancer. TCR beta CDR3 amplification from genomic DNA was performed by two-round multiplex PCR. Round one of PCR was performed, and it used primers specific to each TRBV and TRBJ gene. Each CDR3 protein is one row after TCRdb ran MiXCR on the multiplex PCR reads. Of fewer than 15,000 distinct CDR3 sequences detected, 43% appear once; the ten largest clones hold 35% to 50%. The sample in question was PBMCs, obtained before or after stereotactic body radiation therapy (not recorded which). These TCRs come from a donor at least 50 years old with non-small cell lung cancer.

This clonotype was found once. The junction departs from germline at one end; a sequencing error may be responsible. The chain links TRBV28 to TRBJ1-5, with D tentatively TRBD1 (5 bases). The length of the CDR3 is 13 residues. Germline V CDR1 and CDR2: MDHEN, SYDVKM. CDR3 nucleotides: TGTTCCAGCAGTTTAGGTTTCGCGGGGCCCCATCATTTT. Translating gives CSSSLGFAGPHHF.

Within the sample, this clonotype is medium-sized. This chain links TRBV6-1 with TRBJ1-5, with D possibly being TRBD1 (6 bases). This CDR3 comprises 14 residues. V lost 5 bases and J lost 0, with 8 bases in between. CDR1 is MNHNS and CDR2 is SASEGT in the germline V gene. The CDR3 DNA is TGTGCCAGCAGTAGGACAGTTAGCAATCAGCCCCAGCATTTT. Translating gives CASSRTVSNQPQHF.

Relative to its sample, this clonotype is medium-sized. J is TRBJ1-2 and V is TRBV27; the match to TRBD1 covers 12 bases. V trimming: 2 bases; J trimming: 8 bases; junction bases outside the gene matches: 6. This CDR3 spans 15 amino acids. The V gene's germline CDR1 is MNHEY and CDR2 SMNVEV (reference sequence). CDR3: CASSLTGTGGLGYTF. In nucleotides, the CDR3 is TGTGCCAGCAGTTTAACCGGGACAGGGGGCCTGGGCTACACCTTC.

The chain links TRBV27 to TRBJ2-2; TRBD1 aligns across 7 bases. CDR1 and CDR2 (germline): MNHEY, SMNVEV (reference sequence). After removal of 5 bases from V and 1 base from J, the junction contained 7 bases not matched to a gene. The CDR3 is 16 amino acids. CDR3 nucleotide sequence: TGTGCCAGCAGTCCGACAGGGCCCATGAACACCGGGGAGCTGTTTTTT. Its translation: CASSPTGPMNTGELFF.

By share, this clonotype counts as medium-sized. The chain joins TRBV12-3 or TRBV12-4 to TRBJ2-2; no firm D call. V lost 3 bases and J 6 bases, leaving 11 bases between the germline ends. This CDR3 comprises 14 residues. CDR3 sequence reads: CASSFFAGPGELFF. The CDR3 coding sequence is TGTGCCAGCAGTTTTTTTGCAGGACCCGGGGAGCTGTTTTTT.

This clonotype was seen many times. The chain recombines TRBV11-2 with TRBJ2-1, with 10 bases fitting TRBD1. Trimming took 3 bases from V and 7 from J; bases not matched to a gene: 6. This CDR3 comprises 15 residues. Germline CDR1 is SGHAT and CDR2 is FQNNGV. CDR3 residues: CASSLDGQGGNEQFF. In DNA, the CDR3 is TGTGCCAGCAGCTTGGACGGACAGGGGGGTAATGAGCAGTTCTTC. Variable domain in full (rest from reference TRBV11-2 and TRBJ2-1): EAGVAQSPRYKIIEKRQSVAFWCNPISGHATLYWYQQILGQGPKLLIQFQNNGVVDDSQLPKDRFSAERLKGVDSTLKIQPAKLEDSAVYLCASSLDGQGGNEQFFGPGTRLTVL.

This clonotype has only a few counts. The gene calls are TRBV6-1 and TRBJ2-7; tentatively, D is TRBD1 (5 bases). The CDR3 extends over 13 amino acids. V lost 8 bases, J lost 3 bases, and 14 bases lay in between. Germline V gene sequence: CDR1 MNHNS, CDR2 SASEGT. The CDR3: CASGEQDYYEQYF. In nucleotides, the CDR3 is TGTGCCAGCGGCGAACAGGATTACTACGAGCAGTACTTC.

This clonotype was detected a few times. V gene TRBV7-6 combines with J gene TRBJ2-7; a possible D gene is TRBD2 (6 bases). From germline, CDR1 is SGHVS and CDR2 FNYEAQ. V was trimmed by 2 bases and J by 7 bases, leaving 9 bases between them. The length of the CDR3 is 12 residues. CDR3 bases: TGTGCCAGCAGCTTAAGCAGCGGGGAGCAGTACTTC. Translated, it gives CASSLSSGEQYF. The full variable domain, rest sourced from reference TRBV7-6 and TRBJ2-7, is GAGVSQSPRYKVTKRGQDVALRCDPISGHVSLYWYRQALGQGPEFLTYFNYEAQQDKSGLPNDRFSAERPEGSISTLTIQRTEQRDSAMYRCASSLSSGEQYFGPGTRLTVT.

This rearrangement joins TRBV27 to TRBJ2-7; perhaps TRBD1 as D (5 bases). V shed 3 bases and J shed 6 bases, with 12 bases lying between them. Germline V lookup: CDR1 MNHEY, CDR2 SMNVEV (reference sequence). The CDR3 contains 13 residues. CDR3 amino acids: CASSFAGNGEQYF. DNA for the CDR3: TGTGCCAGCAGTTTTGCAGGGAACGGCGAGCAGTACTTC.

This clonotype was counted ten times or more. The genes are TRBV6-5 and TRBJ2-1; D is possibly TRBD1 (5 bases). Germline V CDR1 and CDR2: MNHEY, SVGAGI. The CDR3 spans 16 residues. Deletions cut 0 bases from V and 0 bases from J, with 9 bases between. This CDR3 is CASSYSGRSSYNEQFF. The CDR3 DNA reads as TGTGCCAGCAGTTACTCGGGGCGGAGCTCCTACAATGAGCAGTTCTTC.

In the case of this clonotype: An end of the junction differs from the germline gene, which may be a read error. CDR3 loop: CDSSQEVYSYEQYF. CDR3 nucleotide sequence: TGCGACAGCAGCCAAGAGGTGTACTCCTACGAGCAGTACTTC. This rearrangement joins TRBV4-1 to TRBJ2-7; D is unresolved. Germline CDR1 and CDR2: MGHRA and YSYEKL. The CDR3 is made up of 14 amino acids.

Comment on this clonotype: Since a much larger clone is just one base distant, this may be a read error. The gene calls are TRBV5-1 and TRBJ2-5; D uncertain. Looked up from germline, CDR1 is SGHRS and CDR2 is YFSETQ. The CDR3 has 13 residues. CDR3 residues: CAISLGAQETQYF. Here the CDR3 DNA reads TGCGCCATCAGCTTGGGCGCCCAAGAGACCCAGTACTTC.

This clonotype was observed at least ten times. V usage is TRBV9 and J usage is TRBJ2-2, with D maybe TRBD2 (7 bases). Trimming took 6 bases from V and 4 from J, leaving 19 bases between them. The germline V gene encodes CDR1 SGDLS and CDR2 YYNGEE. The CDR3 spans 16 residues. CDR3 loop: CASNLGGGDGTGELFF. DNA for the CDR3: TGTGCCAGCAATCTAGGGGGGGGCGACGGCACCGGGGAGCTGTTTTTT. Together with reference TRBV9 and TRBJ2-2, the CDR3 gives the full variable domain: DSGVTQTPKHLITATGQRVTLRCSPRSGDLSVYWYQQSLDQGLQFLIQYYNGEERAKGNILERFSAQQFPDLHSELNLSSLELGDSALYFCASNLGGGDGTGELFFGEGSRLTVL.

This clonotype was observed at least ten times. CDR3 sequence (DNA): TGTGCCAGCAGTTTAACAGGGATGAGCAATCAGCCCCAGCATTTT. Translated: CASSLTGMSNQPQHF. The chain carries TRBV6-2 or TRBV6-3 and TRBJ1-5, with D perhaps TRBD1 (6 bases). The CDR3 covers 15 residues. Trimming shortened V by 4 bases and J by 1 base, and 11 bases separated the two germline ends. Germline CDR1 reads MNHEY; CDR2 reads SVGEGT.

Judged by abundance, this clonotype is medium-sized (0.01 to 0.1%). The chain carries TRBV19 and TRBJ1-2, with D unclear. The CDR3 contains 13 residues. The V gene's germline CDR1 is LNHDA and CDR2 SQIVND (reference sequence). Trimming stripped 6 bases from V and 8 bases from J, with 16 bases between. CDR3 nucleotides: TGTGCCAGTAGATCCAGTCTTTCGGCCGGCTACACCTTC. As protein: CASRSSLSAGYTF.

This clonotype was counted once. The junction departs from the called germline gene at one end, perhaps through a read error. The chain couples TRBV7-2 to TRBJ2-6; either TRBD1 or TRBD2 may supply D (5 bases each). CDR1 SGHTA and CDR2 FQGNSA come from the germline V gene. The length of the CDR3 is 16 residues. As DNA, the CDR3 is TGTGCCAGCAGTCTCCTTCCCGAGGGTGGGGCCAAAGTCCTGACTTTC. This sequence encodes CASSLLPEGGAKVLTF. Based on the CDR3 plus reference TRBV7-2 and TRBJ2-6, the full variable domain is GAGVSQSPSNKVTEKGKDVELRCDPISGHTALYWYRQSLGQGLEFLIYFQGNSAPDKSGLPSDRFSAERTGGSVSTLTIQRTQQEDSAVYLCASSLLPEGGAKVLTFGAGSRLTVL.

This clonotype was detected many times. The genes are TRBV3-2 and TRBJ2-7; TRBD1 was called by the table and not checked on the DNA. TRBV3-2 is given as a pseudogene. The length of the CDR3 is 14 residues. The CDR3 bases are TGTGCCAGCAGATCCCGACAGGGACTGTACGAGCAGTACTTC. It specifies CASRSRQGLYEQYF.

Regarding this clonotype: It is likely a read error: a sequence one base away is far more abundant. V usage is TRBV12-3 or TRBV12-4 and J usage is TRBJ2-5; D is possibly TRBD1 (6 bases). TRBJ2-1 explains the end of the DNA better; the J call may be wrong. The CDR3 runs 14 residues. The CDR3 spells CASGGPGVLNDQFF. The CDR3 region has the DNA TGTGCCAGCGGAGGACCAGGGGTCCTAAATGATCAGTTCTTC.

This clonotype was observed many times. The rearrangement links TRBV5-8 to TRBJ1-4; possible D gene TRBD1, 5 bases. Trimming pared 4 bases from V and 0 bases from J, leaving 13 bases between. The CDR3 consists of 16 residues. The germline gives CDR1 SGHTS, CDR2 YDEGEE. As DNA, the CDR3 is TGTGCCAGCAGCACCGGGACGGTTGCAACTAATGAAAAACTGTTTTTT. Protein product: CASSTGTVATNEKLFF.

This clonotype is classed as medium-sized. This sequence joins TRBV28 and TRBJ1-2, with TRBD1 as a possible D gene (6 bases). V lost 4 bases to trimming and J lost 0 bases, with 18 bases between them. The CDR3 loop spans 17 amino acids. Germline lookup yields CDR1 MDHEN and CDR2 SYDVKM. The CDR3 region is CASSSVDRSGANYGYTF. The DNA for the CDR3 is TGTGCCAGCAGTTCAGTGGACAGATCGGGAGCTAACTATGGCTACACCTTC.

The gene calls are TRBV12-3 or TRBV12-4 and TRBJ2-1; 12 bases line up with TRBD2. CDR3 length: 14 amino acids. The V gene end was trimmed by 7 bases and the J gene end by 15 bases; junction bases not matched to a gene: 13. The CDR3 coding sequence is TGTGCCAGCATTTCTAGGACTAGCGGGGACCAGGCGTTCTTC. Amino acid sequence: CASISRTSGDQAFF.

Remarks on this clonotype: The germline gene is not matched at one end of the junction; a read error may be the cause. The gene calls are TRBV6-2 or TRBV6-3 and TRBJ2-1; D gene ambiguous. Germline assignment: CDR1 MNHEY and CDR2 SVGEGT. The length of the CDR3 is 17 residues. This chain's CDR3 is CASRSELGWPTYNEHFF. In DNA, the CDR3 is TGTGCCAGCAGGTCCGAGCTCGGCTGGCCTACCTACAATGAGCATTTCTTC.

V gene TRBV5-1 combines with J gene TRBJ2-6; the D is unclear. V shed 5 bases and J shed 2 bases, with 11 bases lying between them. Looked up from germline, CDR1 is SGHRS and CDR2 is YFSETQ. CDR3 size: 15 residues. The CDR3 here is CASSSFGAGANVLTF. The CDR3 nucleotides are TGCGCCAGCAGTTCGTTTGGGGCTGGGGCCAACGTCCTGACTTTC.

In its sample, this clonotype was seen many times. This sequence joins TRBV5-6 and TRBJ2-7; D is ambiguous. The CDR3 spans 11 residues. In germline, CDR1 is SGHDT, CDR2 YYEEEE. V was pared by 3 bases and J by 6 bases, with 7 bases between. The CDR3 here is CASSSFGEQYF. The CDR3 bases are TGTGCCAGCAGCTCCTTCGGCGAGCAGTACTTC.

With respect to this clonotype: A far bigger clonotype differs at one base, so this is likely a read error. The genes are TRBV6-4 and TRBJ1-5; D gene unclear. CDR1 is MRHNA and CDR2 is SNTAGT in the germline V gene. CDR3 length: 12 amino acids. The CDR3 protein is CASSEDGPNGNF. DNA for the CDR3: TGTGCCAGCAGTGAAGACGGGCCGAATGGGAATTTT.

As to this clonotype: The junction differs from germline at one of its ends, possibly a read error. The chain couples TRBV6-1 to TRBJ2-7; the match to TRBD1 covers 9 bases. The CDR3 consists of 14 residues. Looked up from germline, CDR1 is MNHNS and CDR2 is SASEGT. CDR3 sequence: CSSRGTGRPYEQYF. CDR3 sequence (DNA): TGTTCCAGCAGGGGGACAGGGCGACCCTACGAGCAGTACTTC.

This clonotype is a singleton in its sample. The chain links TRBV12-3 or TRBV12-4 to TRBJ2-1; D is undetermined. Trimming removed 2 bases at V and 6 bases at J, with 5 bases between. This CDR3 is 12 amino acids long. DNA for the CDR3: TGTGCCAGCAGTTTATTTAGCAATGAGCAGTTCTTC. Protein product: CASSLFSNEQFF.

As for this clonotype: The CDR3 does not end in the conserved phenylalanine or tryptophan, so this is likely a read error. This chain joins TRBV28 and TRBJ1-2; D call uncertain. Germline CDR1 is MDHEN and CDR2 is SYDVKM. The V end was cut by 9 bases, the J end by 7 bases, with 12 bases between. The CDR3 is 11 amino acids. The CDR3 spells CASSGLRGYTL. The CDR3 DNA reads as TGTGCCAGTAGTGGCCTTCGTGGCTACACCCTC.

This clonotype was recorded many times. The chain joins TRBV12-5 to TRBJ2-1; TRBD1 is a possible D gene (6 bases). V was cut by 9 bases and J by 5 bases, with 17 bases left in between. The CDR3 covers 14 residues. From germline, CDR1 is LGHNT and CDR2 FRNRAP. CDR3 nucleotide sequence: TGTGCTAGACAGGGTTGTAGCGTACACAATGAGCAGTTCTTC. This translates into CARQGCSVHNEQFF.

Of note for this clonotype: The likely explanation is a read error, given a far larger clone one base away. The genes are TRBV4-1 and TRBJ2-7; perhaps TRBD1 as D (6 bases). The germline V gene has CDR1 MGHRA and CDR2 YSYEKL. CDR3 size: 15 residues. Trimming removed 5 bases at V and 2 bases at J, with 16 bases between. The CDR3 nucleotides are TGCGCCAGCAGCTTGCAGGGGATTGGACCCTACGAGCAGTACTTC. It translates to CASSLQGIGPYEQYF.

This clonotype appeared many times. This chain uses TRBV28 with TRBJ1-4; D remains unclear. The CDR3 is made up of 15 amino acids. The germline V gene has CDR1 MDHEN and CDR2 SYDVKM. The V end was cut by 2 bases, the J end by 5 bases, with 12 bases between. The chain's CDR3 is CASSLPGRLNEKLFF. The CDR3, as DNA: TGTGCCAGCAGTTTACCAGGACGGTTAAATGAAAAACTGTTTTTT. The whole variable domain, remainder taken from reference TRBV28 and TRBJ1-4, is DVKVTQSSRYLVKRTGEKVFLECVQDMDHENMFWYRQDPGLGLRLIYFSYDVKMKEKGDIPEGYSVSREKKERFSLILESASTNQTSMYLCASSLPGRLNEKLFFGSGTQLSVL.